This entry lists 20 T cell receptor beta chains sequenced from one sample in a study of blood T cells in healthy people across ages. A second PCR of roughly 7 to 11 cycles used a sample-barcoded 5' primer and a J-beta primer mix. TCRdb analysed the 5' RACE reads with MiXCR anew, one entry per CDR3 protein. This sample yields roughly 800,000 distinct CDR3 sequences, of which over 45% are seen a single time; 20% to 25% belongs to the top ten. The sample taken for sequencing was blood. The receptor set was obtained from a man aged 30 to 39 in good health.

The J gene is TRBJ1-5, the V gene TRBV12-3 or TRBV12-4; D remains unclear. V lost 11 bases and J 4 bases, leaving 15 bases between the germline ends. This CDR3 has 13 amino acids. The DNA for the CDR3 is TGTGCCTCCCAAGCAGGTAATAATCAGCCCCAGCATTTT. This encodes CASQAGNNQPQHF.

This clonotype was counted a few times. The chain uses TRBV6-6 and TRBJ2-7; D may be TRBD1 (6 bases). This CDR3 has 16 residues. Germline V gene data show CDR1 as MNHNY and CDR2 as SVGAGI (reference sequence). V dropped 4 bases and J dropped 1 base, with 17 bases sitting between them. The CDR3 region is CASSFPLSGESYEQYF. The CDR3, as DNA: TGTGCCAGCAGTTTTCCTCTGTCAGGGGAATCCTACGAGCAGTACTTC.

This clonotype was counted between two and nine times. This chain links TRBV7-9 with TRBJ1-2, with 7 bases that match TRBD1. V shed 5 bases, J shed 6 bases, and the junction held 9 bases outside the gene matches. In germline, CDR1 is SEHNR, CDR2 FQNEAQ (reference sequence). The CDR3 is made up of 14 amino acids. The CDR3 DNA is TGTGCCAGCAGCCCACAGGGGTCGGGGAATGGCTACACCTTC. As protein: CASSPQGSGNGYTF. Filled out from reference TRBV7-9 and TRBJ1-2, the complete variable domain reads DTGVSQNPRHKITKRGQNVTFRCDPISEHNRLYWYRQTLGQGPEFLTYFQNEAQLEKSRLLSDRFSAERPKGSFSTLEIQRTEQGDSAMYLCASSPQGSGNGYTFGSGTRLTVV.

The chain links TRBV4-2 to TRBJ2-1; 9 bases are a match to TRBD2. With 4 bases clipped from V and 8 bases from J, the junction kept 18 bases outside the gene matches. Germline-derived CDR1 and CDR2 are LGHNA and YNFKEQ. The CDR3 extends over 18 amino acids. In DNA, the CDR3 is TGTGCCAGCAGCCCGATGGGTGGCGGGAGGGCCCAAGGGGATGAGCAGTTCTTC. Protein product: CASSPMGGGRAQGDEQFF.

The chain uses TRBV20-1 and TRBJ2-7, with 7 bases matching TRBD1. This CDR3 contains 15 residues. V was pared by 5 bases and J by 0 bases, with 10 bases of the junction left unmatched. Per germline, CDR1 DFQATT and CDR2 SNEGSKA (reference sequence). CDR3 protein: CSAPADRDHSYEQYF. The CDR3 coding sequence is TGCAGTGCTCCGGCTGACAGGGACCACTCCTACGAGCAGTACTTC.

The V call is TRBV18, the J call TRBJ2-7; D is undetermined. V lost 4 bases and J lost 6, with 10 bases in between. The CDR3 is 12 residues long. Germline values: CDR1 KGHSH, CDR2 LQKENI. The CDR3 loop reads CASSHPVAEQYF. The DNA for the CDR3 is TGTGCCAGCTCACACCCCGTGGCCGAGCAGTACTTC.

V and J are TRBV20-1 and TRBJ2-1; D call uncertain. There are 14 residues in the CDR3. Germline CDR1 DFQATT, CDR2 SNEGSKA (reference sequence). The V gene lost 0 bases and the J gene lost 13 bases, with 19 bases spanning the gap. This CDR3 reads CSARDTLTEETQFF. CDR3 sequence (DNA): TGCAGTGCTAGAGATACCCTCACCGAAGAGACCCAGTTCTTC.

This clonotype appeared many times. The rearrangement links TRBV20-1 to TRBJ2-7, with D unclear. V lost 6 bases and J 3 bases, leaving 9 bases between the germline ends. CDR3 length: 11 amino acids. From germline, CDR1 is DFQATT and CDR2 SNEGSKA (reference sequence). The CDR3 DNA sequence: TGCAGTGCACTTTACTACTACGAGCAGTACTTC. This translates into CSALYYYEQYF.

At least ten counts were recorded for this clonotype. V gene TRBV7-2 combines with J gene TRBJ2-7; D may be TRBD1 or TRBD2 (6 bases each). V was trimmed by 1 base and J by 2 bases, leaving 9 bases between them. Germline V gene data show CDR1 as SGHTA and CDR2 as FQGNSA. The CDR3 has 14 amino acids. The CDR3 DNA reads as TGTGCCAGCAGCTTAGTAGGGGGGACCTACGAGCAGTACTTC. It codes for CASSLVGGTYEQYF.

J is TRBJ1-4 and V is TRBV20-1; D is ambiguous. V lost 3 bases and J 3 bases, leaving 8 bases between the germline ends. Germline V lookup: CDR1 DFQATT, CDR2 SNEGSKA (reference sequence). CDR3 length: 13 residues. Here the CDR3 DNA reads TGCAGTGCTAGGAGAGTAGCTAATGAAAAACTGTTTTTT. It specifies CSARRVANEKLFF.

The chain combines TRBV7-3 with TRBJ2-3; TRBD2 matches at 9 bases. The V and J ends lost 3 bases and 3 bases, in that order; junction bases with no gene match: 4. CDR3 size: 15 residues. In germline, CDR1 is SGHTA, CDR2 FQGTGA. Here the CDR3 DNA reads TGTGCCAGCAGCTTCAATGCGGGAGGGACAGATACGCAGTATTTT. Its protein product is CASSFNAGGTDTQYF.

This clonotype appeared a few times. V gene TRBV5-1 combines with J gene TRBJ2-3, with D perhaps matching TRBD1 (5 bases). The CDR3 is made up of 15 amino acids. V lost 1 base to trimming and J lost 8 bases, with 17 bases between them. The germline CDR1 and CDR2 sequences are SGHRS and YFSETQ. This chain's CDR3 is CASSLQGSARATQYF. CDR3 coding DNA: TGCGCCAGCAGCTTGCAGGGATCCGCACGGGCTACGCAGTATTTT. Filled out from reference TRBV5-1 and TRBJ2-3, the complete variable domain reads KAGVTQTPRYLIKTRGQQVTLSCSPISGHRSVSWYQQTPGQGLQFLFEYFSETQRNKGNFPGRFSGRQFSNSRSEMNVSTLELGDSALYLCASSLQGSARATQYFGPGTRLTVL.

This clonotype was picked up a small number of times. The V gene is TRBV7-9, the J gene TRBJ2-1, with 8 bases lining up with TRBD2. V lost 6 bases and J lost 8; bases outside the gene matches: 9. Germline V gene sequence: CDR1 SEHNR, CDR2 FQNEAQ (reference sequence). This CDR3 contains 14 residues. The chain's CDR3 is CASRQGLAGDEQFF. Here the CDR3 DNA reads TGTGCCAGCAGACAAGGACTAGCTGGGGATGAGCAGTTCTTC. The full variable domain, in which reference TRBV7-9 and TRBJ2-1 provide the parts outside the CDR3, is DTGVSQNPRHKITKRGQNVTFRCDPISEHNRLYWYRQTLGQGPEFLTYFQNEAQLEKSRLLSDRFSAERPKGSFSTLEIQRTEQGDSAMYLCASRQGLAGDEQFFGPGTRLTVL.

The chain couples TRBV20-1 to TRBJ2-1; the match to TRBD2 covers 8 bases. Germline CDR1 DFQATT, CDR2 SNEGSKA (reference sequence). V lost 0 bases to trimming and J lost 1 base; unmatched junction nucleotides: 8. This CDR3 region has 17 residues. The CDR3: CSARDIAGRWSYNEQFF. CDR3 DNA: TGCAGTGCTAGAGACATAGCGGGAAGGTGGTCCTACAATGAGCAGTTCTTC.

The V call is TRBV7-9, the J call TRBJ2-7, with no clear D. CDR3 length: 13 residues. The germline gives CDR1 SEHNR, CDR2 FQNEAQ (reference sequence). Between the trimmed V and J ends, which lost 6 bases and 0 bases, there was a span of 9 bases. The DNA for the CDR3 is TGTGCCAGCAGTCAGGAACACTCCTACGAGCAGTACTTC. Translation: CASSQEHSYEQYF.

This chain uses TRBV6-1 with TRBJ2-4, with D perhaps TRBD1 (5 bases). Judging by the DNA end, TRBJ2-7 fits better; the J call may be wrong. Germline V CDR1 and CDR2: MNHNS, SASEGT. The CDR3 has 14 residues. CDR3 coding DNA: TGTGCCAGCACCTTTGGTCAGGGTCTCTACGAGCAGTACTTC. Translated, it gives CASTFGQGLYEQYF.

The count of this clonotype is one. V usage is TRBV2 and J usage is TRBJ1-4, with D uncertain. Germline V gene lookup returns CDR1 SNHLY and CDR2 FYNNEI. There are 14 residues in the CDR3. The germline V and J ends were trimmed by 4 bases and 5 bases, with 11 bases remaining between them. The CDR3 region is CASSVDVRNEKLFF. The DNA for the CDR3 is TGTGCCAGCAGTGTGGACGTCCGAAATGAAAAACTGTTTTTT.

This clonotype was counted between two and nine times. As DNA, the CDR3 is TGTGCCAGCAGTACGAGGGATGAGCAGTTCTTC. It is translated as CASSTRDEQFF. The rearrangement joins TRBV9 to TRBJ2-1; possible D gene TRBD2, 5 bases. The ends were cut back, 5 bases at V and 8 bases at J, with 8 bases in the middle. Germline V lookup: CDR1 SGDLS, CDR2 YYNGEE. This CDR3 has 11 residues.

This chain uses TRBV28 with TRBJ2-5; the D is unclear. With 3 bases removed from V and 5 bases from J, the gap between germline ends came to 25 bases. The germline V gene has CDR1 MDHEN and CDR2 SYDVKM. This CDR3 has 18 residues. The CDR3 protein is CASSFGSGENQVWETQYF. The CDR3 coding sequence is TGTGCCAGCAGTTTCGGATCAGGAGAGAATCAAGTTTGGGAGACCCAGTACTTC.

The rearrangement joins TRBV12-3 or TRBV12-4 to TRBJ1-1; D might be TRBD1 (5 bases). This CDR3 has 14 amino acids. V lost 3 bases and J lost 3, with 11 bases in between. This chain's CDR3 is CASSFRQGDTEAFF. CDR3 nucleotides: TGTGCCAGCAGTTTTAGGCAGGGCGACACTGAAGCTTTCTTT.